These 6 T cell receptor beta chains originate from one sample sequenced in a study of T-cell reconstitution after alpha-beta-depleted transplantation in children. The TCRbeta library was prepared with unique molecular identifiers. TCRdb re-analysed the PCR reads in MiXCR, keeping a single row per CDR3 protein. This table has some 87,000 distinct CDR3 sequences, less than 20% appearing once. Sequences were derived from PBMCs, mostly from graft donor cells, sampled 180 days after TCRalphabeta/CD19-depleted stem cell transplant. The receptors come from a male patient aged 2 to 10 who had a stem cell transplant for acute lymphoblastic leukemia, so the T cells may come from the graft donor.

This clonotype was seen a handful of times. The chain joins TRBV15 to TRBJ2-1; 13 nucleotides agree with TRBD2. Germline V gene sequence: CDR1 LNHNV, CDR2 YYDKDF (reference sequence). Germline trimming cut 5 bases from V and 3 bases from J; bases unmatched to any gene: 7. CDR3 length equals 17 residues. CDR3 sequence reads: CATSRPGLAGVYNEQFF. CDR3 nucleotides: TGTGCCACCAGCCGACCCGGACTAGCGGGAGTCTACAATGAGCAGTTCTTC.

This chain joins TRBV20-1 and TRBJ2-3, with D possibly being TRBD1 or TRBD2 (6 bases each). V lost 0 bases to trimming and J lost 2 bases, with 18 bases between them. CDR1 and CDR2 from the germline V gene are DFQATT and SNEGSKA (reference sequence). CDR3 length: 17 residues. CDR3 DNA: TGCAGTGCTAGAGATACGGGTGGGGGGCTACCCACAGATACGCAGTATTTT. This encodes CSARDTGGGLPTDTQYF.

Only a few counts were recorded for this clonotype. The chain is built from TRBV11-2 and TRBJ2-5; D may correspond to TRBD1 or TRBD2 (5 bases each). Trimming removed 5 bases at V and 2 bases at J, with 15 bases between. Germline-derived CDR1 and CDR2 are SGHAT and FQNNGV. This CDR3 contains 15 residues. In nucleotides, the CDR3 is TGTGCCAGCAGCCCGACCTGGGGGAGTCAAGAGACCCAGTACTTC. This codes for CASSPTWGSQETQYF.

Of note for this clonotype: The junction and the germline gene differ at one end; a read error may be behind it. The J gene is TRBJ2-2, the V gene TRBV4-3; 9 nucleotides match TRBD1. Germline V gives CDR1 LGHNA, CDR2 YSLEER. The CDR3 consists of 15 residues. The DNA for the CDR3 is TGCACCAGCAACCTAACGTGGACAGGGGCCGGGGAGCTGTTTTTT. Its protein product is CTSNLTWTGAGELFF.

Only a few counts were recorded for this clonotype. The chain joins TRBV7-9 to TRBJ2-1, with D unresolved. Germline CDR1 and CDR2: SEHNR and FQNEAQ (reference sequence). CDR3 size: 11 residues. Trimming took off 3 bases at V and 8 bases at J, with 5 bases between the two ends. CDR3 nucleotide sequence: TGTGCCAGCAGCTTCCAGCATGAGCAGTTCTTC. This gives the protein CASSFQHEQFF.

This clonotype was found a few times. This rearrangement joins TRBV4-3 to TRBJ2-2; maybe TRBD2 (6 bases). Germline values: CDR1 LGHNA, CDR2 YSLEER. V was trimmed by 0 bases and J by 5 bases, leaving 13 bases between them. The CDR3 sequence is 16 residues long. CDR3 nucleotides: TGCGCCAGCAGCCAAGATCCGGGGGAGCGAACCGGGGAGCTGTTTTTT. This gives the protein CASSQDPGERTGELFF.